The clone carrying this TCR beta chain appeared many times. Antigen: not known. This specimen comes from a study of breast tumors, draining lymph nodes, adjacent tissues. Study observations and caveats: Findings are consistent with lymph node origin and intratumoral expansion of most tumor T cells. Luminal-like breast cancer showed significantly greater tumor-nontumor repertoire similarity than basal-like breast cancer did. Tumor repertoires ranked between lymph nodes and nontumor tissue in diversity, with V and J gene preferences. The lymph node origin of tumor T cells was framed as consistent with a hypothesis, not demonstrated.

The CDR3 runs 12 residues. Germline V CDR1 and CDR2: SGHRS, YFSETQ. The ends were cut back, 0 bases at V and 10 bases at J, with 10 bases in the middle. The lymph nodes were axillary draining lymph nodes from breast cancer patients. TCRdb analysed the multiplex PCR reads with MiXCR anew, one entry per CDR3 protein. The sample has approximately 90,000 distinct CDR3 sequences, around 30% seen once. Sequenced sample: axillary lymph node tissue. The TCR comes from a female donor with breast cancer. Some clones in this sample may be carry-over from other donors' samples. The V gene is TRBV5-1, the J gene TRBJ1-2; D remains ambiguous. DNA for the CDR3: TGCGCCAGCAGCTTGGAGGCTCTAGTCTACACCTTC. The encoded protein is CASSLEALVYTF.